These T cell receptor beta chains were read from a single sample in a study of spatial heterogeneity in lung cancer. One entry per CDR3 protein results from TCRdb running MiXCR on the 5' RACE reads. The top ten clones hold 20% to 30% of a sample with 15,000 to 20,000 distinct CDR3 sequences, approximately 6% of them seen once. The source material was PBMCs, sampled at follow-up. These receptor sequences come from a male donor with early-stage non-small cell lung cancer. Both conserved end residues are part of each CDR3. D genes are given only for firm matches. Not every row has a clone size; where given, it reads once, few, many or a size class.

v_gene	abundance	j_gene	d_gene	CDR3aa	CDR3nt
TRBV5-1	many	TRBJ2-7	TRBD1	CASSLAPTGESEQYF	TGCGCCAGCAGCTTGGCTCCGACAGGGGAGAGCGAGCAGTACTTC
TRBV28	many	TRBJ2-6	.	CASSSPPGRNPSGANVLTF	TGTGCCAGCAGTTCCCCCCCGGGCAGGAACCCCTCTGGGGCCAACGTCCTGACTTTC
TRBV20-1	many	TRBJ2-4	TRBD2	CSARLPLGAGGAKNIQYF	TGCAGTGCTAGACTCCCCCTAGGGGCGGGAGGGGCCAAAAACATTCAGTACTTC
TRBV20-1	many	TRBJ2-5	.	CSVEGAPETQYF	TGCAGTGTGGAGGGGGCCCCAGAGACCCAGTACTTC
TRBV7-9	many	TRBJ1-4	.	CASSLGHVSEKLFF	TGTGCCAGCAGCCTCGGACATGTCAGTGAAAAACTGTTTTTT
TRBV6-6	.	TRBJ1-2	.	CASSPGKDYGYTF	TGTGCCAGCAGCCCGGGGAAGGACTATGGCTACACCTTC
TRBV4-3	once	TRBJ2-7	.	CASSQEIWDKNYEQYF	TGCGCCAGCAGCCAAGAGATCTGGGACAAGAACTACGAGCAGTACTTC
TRBV2	few	TRBJ2-7	.	CASSVFQTYEQYF	TGTGCCAGCAGTGTGTTTCAGACCTACGAGCAGTACTTC
TRBV5-1	many	TRBJ2-7	.	CASSPDGLRSYEQYF	TGCGCCAGCAGCCCAGACGGCCTCCGGTCCTACGAGCAGTACTTC
TRBV20-1	many	TRBJ2-7	TRBD2	CSARPPGGVQFEQYF	TGCAGTGCTAGACCCCCGGGGGGGGTTCAGTTCGAGCAGTACTTC
TRBV7-8	many	TRBJ2-5	.	CASSLEFTETQYF	TGTGCCAGCAGCTTAGAATTTACAGAGACCCAGTACTTC
TRBV9	.	TRBJ2-2	.	CASSVEGTPNTGELFF	TGTGCCAGCAGCGTAGAAGGGACTCCCAACACCGGGGAGCTGTTTTTT
TRBV6-6	many	TRBJ1-2	TRBD1	CASNRDRNYGYTF	TGTGCCAGCAACCGGGACAGAAACTATGGCTACACCTTC
TRBV2	many	TRBJ2-5	.	CASSETGRGGGTQYF	TGTGCCAGCAGCGAGACAGGCCGGGGAGGGGGGACCCAGTACTTC
TRBV11-3	many	TRBJ1-5	TRBD1	CASGGLWSGQGLSPAGQPQHF	TGTGCCAGCGGGGGTCTGTGGAGCGGACAGGGGCTCAGCCCAGCTGGGCAGCCCCAGCATTTT
TRBV12-3/TRBV12-4	many	TRBJ2-6	.	CASSSYISSGANVLTF	TGTGCCAGCAGTTCCTATATAAGCTCTGGGGCCAACGTCCTGACTTTC
TRBV11-1	many	TRBJ2-1	.	CASSHGQKGEFF	TGTGCCAGCAGCCACGGACAGAAAGGGGAGTTCTTC
TRBV10-3	many	TRBJ2-3	TRBD2	CAISGTSGSRADTQYF	TGTGCCATCAGTGGGACTAGCGGGAGTAGGGCAGATACGCAGTATTTT
TRBV20-1	.	TRBJ2-5	.	CSARFGGSTQETQYF	TGCAGTGCTAGGTTTGGGGGGTCCACCCAAGAGACCCAGTACTTC
TRBV20-1	many	TRBJ1-1	.	CSASPRTGAATEAFF	TGCAGTGCCTCCCCCCGGACGGGGGCGGCCACTGAAGCTTTCTTT
TRBV7-2	few	TRBJ2-2	.	CASSPQGRGAGELFF	TGTGCCAGCAGCCCACAGGGGCGCGGGGCCGGGGAGCTGTTTTTT
TRBV7-9	many	TRBJ1-1	TRBD1	CASSWDSNTEAFF	TGTGCCAGCAGCTGGGACAGCAACACTGAAGCTTTCTTT
TRBV12-3/TRBV12-4	.	TRBJ1-4	.	CASSSTGTNEKLFF	TGTGCCAGCAGCTCGACAGGAACTAATGAAAAACTGTTTTTT